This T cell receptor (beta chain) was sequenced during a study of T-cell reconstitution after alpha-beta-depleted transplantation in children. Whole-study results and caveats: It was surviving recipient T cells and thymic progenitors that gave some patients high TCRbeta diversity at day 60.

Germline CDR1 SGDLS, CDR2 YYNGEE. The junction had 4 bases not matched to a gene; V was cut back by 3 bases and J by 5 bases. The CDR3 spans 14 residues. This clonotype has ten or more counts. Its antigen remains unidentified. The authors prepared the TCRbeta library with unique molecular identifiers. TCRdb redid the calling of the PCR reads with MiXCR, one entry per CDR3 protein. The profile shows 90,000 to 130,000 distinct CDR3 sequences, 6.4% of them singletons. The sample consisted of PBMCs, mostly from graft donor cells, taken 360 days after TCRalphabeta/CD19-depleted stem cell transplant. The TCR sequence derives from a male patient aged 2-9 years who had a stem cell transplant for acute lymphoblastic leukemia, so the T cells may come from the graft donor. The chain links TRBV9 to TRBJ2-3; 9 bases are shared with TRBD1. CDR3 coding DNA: TGTGCCAGCAGCGCCACAGGGGGCGGAGATACGCAGTATTTT. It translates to CASSATGGGDTQYF.